This T cell receptor beta chain originates from a study of cytomegalovirus exposure and HLA in healthy donors. Use of 60 Vbeta and 13 Jbeta primers characterized the PCR. Data came from immunoSEQ multiplex PCR; TCRdb stores just in-frame clones and leaves some out. The profile covers about 130,000 clones, with approximately 85% appearing a single time and under 7% taken by the ten largest. The CDR3 totals 14 residues. Trimming took 1 base from V and 5 from J; bases not matched to a gene: 4. Germline assignment: CDR1 GTSNPN and CDR2 SVGIG (reference sequence). The sequencing input was PBMCs. The TCR originated in a woman in her twenties or thirties in good health and CMV-seropositive. The chain employs TRBV30 and TRBJ2-1; TRBD1 aligns across 8 bases. The CDR3 loop is CAWSGDRGNNEQFF. The DNA of the CDR3 is TGTGCCTGGAGTGGAGACAGGGGTAACAATGAGCAGTTCTTC.